This passage covers 22 T cell receptor beta chains from one sample sequenced in a study of blood T cell repertoires in COVID-19. The protocol was immunoSEQ multiplex PCR, while the TCRdb copy is restricted to in-frame clones and leaves out a portion. The data contain about 74,000 clones, just under 85% of them singletons. Sequencing input: peripheral blood. Receptor source: a man aged 65-85 years with acute or convalescent COVID-19.

This chain connects TRBV29-1 to TRBJ2-5, with D perhaps TRBD1 (6 bases). The germline V gene has CDR1 SQVTM and CDR2 ANQGSEA. The CDR3 contains 10 residues. The V gene lost 4 bases and the J gene lost 10 bases, with 10 bases spanning the gap. The CDR3 sequence is CSVAGDSQYF. The CDR3, as DNA: TGCAGCGTTGCAGGGGATAGCCAGTACTTC.

The chain recombines TRBV2 with TRBJ2-1, with a weak D call TRBD2 (5 bases). The V gene's germline CDR1 is SNHLY and CDR2 FYNNEI. Trimming removed 7 bases from V and 8 bases from J, with 21 bases in between. The CDR3 consists of 15 residues. CDR3 nucleotides: TGTGCCAGCACAACGGGATACCAATCTCAGGATGAGCAGTTCTTC. It encodes CASTTGYQSQDEQFF.

The chain has TRBV27 and TRBJ2-1; possible D gene TRBD1, 6 bases. Trimming shortened V by 2 bases and J by 8 bases, and 22 bases separated the two germline ends. The CDR3 consists of 17 residues. CDR1 is MNHEY and CDR2 is SMNVEV in the germline V gene (reference sequence). CDR3 sequence: CASSLRLPKTGMDEQFF. The CDR3 DNA reads as TGTGCCAGCAGTTTAAGACTCCCGAAGACAGGCATGGATGAGCAGTTCTTC.

The J gene is TRBJ1-1, the V gene TRBV4-3, with unresolved D. The CDR3 spans 12 residues. Germline V lookup: CDR1 LGHNA, CDR2 YSLEER. V lost 0 bases to trimming and J lost 11 bases, with 10 bases between them. The CDR3 protein is CASSQEIGEAFF. The CDR3 DNA sequence: TGCGCCAGCAGCCAAGAAATCGGGGAGGCTTTCTTT.

CDR3: CASSERQAGDEQYF. The CDR3, as DNA: TGCGCCAGCAGTGAGAGGCAGGCAGGCGACGAGCAGTACTTC. V usage is TRBV10-1 and J usage is TRBJ2-7; D unclear. The CDR3 loop spans 14 amino acids. V was clipped by 2 bases and J by 5 bases, with 13 bases between them. Germline assignment: CDR1 WNHNN and CDR2 SYGVQD (reference sequence).

The gene calls are TRBV28 and TRBJ2-7; D remains unclear. Germline loops: CDR1 MDHEN, CDR2 SYDVKM. Trimming took 4 bases from V and 4 from J, leaving 8 bases between them. The CDR3 covers 12 residues. The CDR3 sequence is CASSSPLYEQYF. The CDR3 nucleotides are TGTGCCAGCAGTTCCCCTTTGTACGAGCAGTACTTC.

This clone came up a few times. This chain connects TRBV20-1 to TRBJ1-1; D is ambiguous. The CDR3 spans 11 residues. The germline CDR1 and CDR2 sequences are DFQATT and SNEGSKA (reference sequence). The CDR3 spells CPLARGLGAFF. The CDR3 coding sequence is TGCCCCTTAGCTCGGGGATTGGGAGCTTTCTTT.

The chain is built from TRBV28 and TRBJ2-6; D perhaps matches TRBD2 (6 bases). The germline gives CDR1 MDHEN, CDR2 SYDVKM. The CDR3 length is 16 residues. V gave up 0 bases and J gave up 0 bases, with 6 bases separating them. The CDR3 DNA reads TGTGCCAGCAGTTTATGGACTAGCTCTGGGGCCAACGTCCTGACTTTC. It translates to CASSLWTSSGANVLTF.

The genes are TRBV5-4 and TRBJ2-2, with TRBD2 matching 13 bases. This CDR3 comprises 16 residues. The V segment lost 4 bases and the J segment 1 base; nucleotides outside the gene matches: 1. Germline CDR1 reads SGHNT; CDR2 reads YYREEE (reference sequence). The CDR3 spells CASSRLAGGNTGELFF. The DNA of the CDR3 is TGTGCCAGCAGCAGACTAGCGGGAGGGAACACCGGGGAGCTGTTTTTT.

V and J are TRBV6-2 or TRBV6-3 and TRBJ1-5, with D possibly TRBD1 on 6 matching bases. Deletions cut 5 bases from V and 0 bases from J, with 11 bases between. Germline V gene sequence: CDR1 MNHEY, CDR2 SVGEGT. The CDR3 is made up of 15 amino acids. CDR3 DNA: TGTGCCAGCAGTCTACAGGGATATAGCAATCAGCCCCAGCATTTT. This codes for CASSLQGYSNQPQHF.

V usage is TRBV19 and J usage is TRBJ1-5, with D perhaps matching TRBD1 (6 bases). Germline V CDR1 and CDR2: LNHDA, SQIVND (reference sequence). V lost 4 bases and J 6 bases, leaving 19 bases between the germline ends. The CDR3 length is 16 residues. CDR3 protein: CASSTSHQGRGQPQHF. The CDR3 DNA reads as TGTGCCAGTAGTACCTCGCATCAGGGGAGAGGTCAGCCCCAGCATTTT.

The chain is built from TRBV2 and TRBJ2-2; weak D call: TRBD1 (7 bases). From germline, CDR1 is SNHLY and CDR2 FYNNEI. Trimming removed 6 bases from V and 1 base from J, with 12 bases in between. This CDR3 has 15 amino acids. CDR3 DNA sequence: TGTGCCAGCAGCCGACAGGGAGGGAACACCGGGGAGCTGTTTTTT. It codes for CASSRQGGNTGELFF.

This clone was seen only once. The chain has TRBV5-1 and TRBJ2-7, with 9 bases identical to TRBD2. The junction had 14 bases not matched to a gene; V was cut back by 0 bases and J by 7 bases. Germline CDR1 is SGHRS and CDR2 is YFSETQ. The CDR3 has 17 amino acids. CDR3 sequence reads: CASSLAGAGGPRVEQYF. The CDR3, as DNA: TGCGCCAGCAGCTTGGCCGGGGCGGGAGGGCCACGAGTTGAGCAGTACTTC.

The chain has TRBV19 and TRBJ1-2, with D possibly TRBD1 on 5 matching bases. The CDR3 is made up of 12 amino acids. Between the trimmed V and J ends, which lost 4 bases and 6 bases, there was a span of 9 bases. CDR1 and CDR2 from the germline V gene are LNHDA and SQIVND (reference sequence). The CDR3 nucleotides read TGTGCCAGTAGTACCGGGGGAGATGGCTACACCTTC. It is translated as CASSTGGDGYTF.

This clone appeared once. The genes are TRBV19 and TRBJ2-1; 10 bases agree with TRBD2. Germline V gene data show CDR1 as LNHDA and CDR2 as SQIVND (reference sequence). V was pared by 3 bases and J by 7 bases, with 6 bases of the junction left unmatched. The CDR3 totals 15 residues. CDR3 sequence reads: CASSIPSGRDNEQFF. The CDR3 nucleotides are TGTGCCAGTAGTATCCCTAGCGGGAGAGATAATGAGCAGTTCTTC.

J is TRBJ2-6 and V is TRBV7-2; 9 bases are shared with TRBD1. After removal of 1 base from V and 2 bases from J, the junction contained 3 bases not matched to a gene. This CDR3 has 17 amino acids. Germline V gene sequence: CDR1 SGHTA, CDR2 FQGNSA. This CDR3 is CASSLGGQGPGANVLTF. In DNA, the CDR3 is TGTGCCAGCAGCTTAGGGGGACAGGGCCCTGGGGCCAACGTCCTGACTTTC.

The rearrangement joins TRBV9 to TRBJ2-2; D gene uncertain. With 5 bases removed from V and 6 bases from J, the gap between germline ends came to 8 bases. CDR3 size: 12 residues. Per germline, CDR1 SGDLS and CDR2 YYNGEE. CDR3 residues: CASSPPPGELFF. CDR3 nucleotides: TGTGCCAGCAGTCCCCCTCCCGGGGAGCTGTTTTTT. Using reference TRBV9 and TRBJ2-2 for the parts outside the CDR3, the full variable domain is DSGVTQTPKHLITATGQRVTLRCSPRSGDLSVYWYQQSLDQGLQFLIQYYNGEERAKGNILERFSAQQFPDLHSELNLSSLELGDSALYFCASSPPPGELFFGEGSRLTVL.

The chain links TRBV19 to TRBJ1-4; 7 bases fit TRBD1. The CDR3 loop spans 14 amino acids. Germline lookup yields CDR1 LNHDA and CDR2 SQIVND (reference sequence). Trimming cost V 6 bases and J 3 bases; bases outside gene matches: 4. The CDR3 DNA follows: TGTGCCAGTAGGCCGGGACAGCCTAATGAAAAACTGTTTTTT. This encodes CASRPGQPNEKLFF. The entire variable domain, with the rest obtained from reference TRBV19 and TRBJ1-4, is as follows: DGGITQSPKYLFRKEGQNVTLSCEQNLNHDAMYWYRQDPGQGLRLIYYSQIVNDFQKGDIAEGYSVSREKKESFPLTVTSAQKNPTAFYLCASRPGQPNEKLFFGSGTQLSVL.

This clone was counted a single time. The rearrangement uses TRBV27 and TRBJ2-1; D gene ambiguous. The germline gives CDR1 MNHEY, CDR2 SMNVEV (reference sequence). Deletions cut 7 bases from V and 6 bases from J, with 7 bases between. The CDR3 length is 11 residues. This CDR3 reads CASMSGNEQFF. For the CDR3, the DNA is TGTGCCAGCATGTCCGGCAATGAGCAGTTCTTC.

The genes are TRBV5-4 and TRBJ2-3; 12 bases align to TRBD2. J was trimmed by 1 base and V by 4 bases; bases with no gene match: 7. The CDR3 has 17 residues. Germline CDR1 SGHNT, CDR2 YYREEE (reference sequence). The CDR3: CASSARTSGVGTDTQYF. The CDR3 nucleotides read TGTGCCAGCAGCGCCCGGACTAGCGGGGTCGGCACAGATACGCAGTATTTT.

V is TRBV5-4 and J is TRBJ1-2; weak D call: TRBD1 (6 bases). The CDR3 spans 13 residues. Between the trimmed V and J ends, which lost 5 bases and 8 bases, there was a span of 16 bases. In germline, CDR1 is SGHNT, CDR2 YYREEE (reference sequence). As DNA, the CDR3 is TGTGCCAGCAGATTACAGGGACCTGGGGGCTACACCTTC. Translated: CASRLQGPGGYTF.

The rearrangement links TRBV12-3 or TRBV12-4 to TRBJ1-6; D uncertain. The CDR3 sequence is 13 residues long. Trimming pared 6 bases from V and 3 bases from J, leaving 6 bases between. CDR3 sequence reads: CASSPNYNSPLHF. CDR3 sequence (DNA): TGTGCCAGCAGCCCCAACTATAATTCACCCCTCCACTTT.